Following are 32 T cell receptor beta chains from one sample sequenced in a study of technical replicates of blood from a few donors (dated 2017 in TCRdb). Preparation of the library involved the immunoSEQ multiplex PCR assay. TCRdb took this table from immuneACCESS and kept in-frame rearrangements with V and J called. Such tables lack part of the clones; where checked against another copy, unresolved V genes explain under half of the gap, and the rest is unexplained. This sample is represented by around 70,000 clones; approximately 95% of them were singletons. About 0.25% of the sample lies in the top ten. The material sequenced was T cells isolated from PBMCs. The source of these receptors is a human donor in good health.

This chain joins TRBV5-1 and TRBJ2-7; 9 nucleotides line up with TRBD1. Germline assignment: CDR1 SGHRS and CDR2 YFSETQ. With V trimmed by 4 bases and J by 3 bases, 8 bases remained unmatched. The CDR3 contains 15 residues. In DNA, the CDR3 is TGCGCCAGCAGCGGCGTTGGGACAGGGCGCTACGAGCAGTACTTC. Its protein product is CASSGVGTGRYEQYF. The full variable domain, rest sourced from reference TRBV5-1 and TRBJ2-7, is KAGVTQTPRYLIKTRGQQVTLSCSPISGHRSVSWYQQTPGQGLQFLFEYFSETQRNKGNFPGRFSGRQFSNSRSEMNVSTLELGDSALYLCASSGVGTGRYEQYFGPGTRLTVT.

The genes are TRBV28 and TRBJ1-3; tentatively, D is TRBD1 (6 bases). Germline-derived CDR1 and CDR2 are MDHEN and SYDVKM. This CDR3 region has 15 residues. V lost 6 bases and J lost 1, with 13 bases in between. CDR3 region: CASSAVDSSGNTIYF. The CDR3 DNA reads TGTGCCAGCAGCGCCGTGGACAGTTCTGGAAACACCATATATTTT.

The CDR3 spells CASSGQASTGELFF. The CDR3 DNA reads TGTGCCAGCAGTGGACAGGCGAGCACCGGGGAGCTGTTTTTT. The chain uses TRBV6-1 and TRBJ2-2; possible D gene TRBD1, 6 bases. V lost 4 bases and J 4 bases, leaving 10 bases between the germline ends. The germline V gene encodes CDR1 MNHNS and CDR2 SASEGT. The CDR3 sequence is 14 residues long.

The rearrangement links TRBV5-1 to TRBJ2-7; the match to TRBD2 covers 8 bases. The J segment lost 1 base and the V segment lost 0 bases, leaving 9 bases of the junction unmatched. CDR1 and CDR2 (germline): SGHRS, YFSETQ. The CDR3 is 17 amino acids. CDR3 protein: CASSLGLSGRVSYEQYF. Written as DNA, the CDR3 is TGCGCCAGCAGCTTGGGACTTTCCGGGAGGGTATCCTACGAGCAGTACTTC.

The CDR3 nucleotides read TGTGCCAGCGGAGGGGACTGGTCGACCGGGGAGCTGTTTTTT. Translation: CASGGDWSTGELFF. The chain combines TRBV19 with TRBJ2-2; a possible D gene is TRBD2 (6 bases). The CDR3 runs to 14 residues. The V gene lost 9 bases and the J gene lost 5 bases, with 16 bases spanning the gap. Germline loops: CDR1 LNHDA, CDR2 SQIVND (reference sequence). The full variable domain, its missing parts supplied by reference TRBV19 and TRBJ2-2, is DGGITQSPKYLFRKEGQNVTLSCEQNLNHDAMYWYRQDPGQGLRLIYYSQIVNDFQKGDIAEGYSVSREKKESFPLTVTSAQKNPTAFYLCASGGDWSTGELFFGEGSRLTVL.

The genes are TRBV27 and TRBJ2-7; 10 bases map to TRBD1. Trimming removed 3 bases from V and 3 bases from J; junction bases left unmatched: 5. The CDR3 length is 15 residues. Germline assignment: CDR1 MNHEY and CDR2 SMNVEV (reference sequence). The CDR3 reads CASSFSGTGVYEQYF. The CDR3 DNA reads as TGTGCCAGCAGTTTCTCCGGGACAGGGGTCTACGAGCAGTACTTC.

The chain couples TRBV6-5 to TRBJ1-1, with 8 bases aligning to TRBD1. The CDR3 covers 15 residues. Germline V gene sequence: CDR1 MNHEY, CDR2 SVGAGI. V dropped 0 bases and J dropped 4; count of bases not matched to a gene: 4. The CDR3 is CASSYSTGVGTEAFF. Here the CDR3 DNA reads TGTGCCAGCAGTTACTCGACAGGGGTGGGCACTGAAGCTTTCTTT.

The chain combines TRBV29-1 with TRBJ1-5; 9 nucleotides match TRBD1. Per the germline V gene, CDR1 is SQVTM and CDR2 is ANQGSEA. V shed 6 bases and J 4 bases; nucleotides not matched to a gene: 4. The CDR3 extends over 13 amino acids. The CDR3 protein is CSVGQGQNQPQHF. The CDR3 DNA reads TGCAGCGTCGGACAGGGGCAGAATCAGCCCCAGCATTTT.

This clone has only one observation. V and J are TRBV7-9 and TRBJ2-7; D not resolved. With 3 bases removed from V and 5 bases from J, the gap between germline ends came to 11 bases. CDR3 length: 13 residues. The germline V gene has CDR1 SEHNR and CDR2 FQNEAQ (reference sequence). The CDR3 spells CASSLESWDEQYF. The CDR3 nucleotides are TGTGCCAGCAGCTTGGAGTCATGGGACGAGCAGTACTTC.

The chain links TRBV5-6 to TRBJ2-3, with 7 bases fitting TRBD2. There are 16 residues in the CDR3. The V and J ends lost 0 bases and 4 bases, in that order; junction bases with no gene match: 8. Germline loops: CDR1 SGHDT, CDR2 YYEEEE. The CDR3 coding sequence is TGTGCCAGCAGCTTGGCTGGTCTAGCGGTCGCAGATACGCAGTATTTT. Translated, it gives CASSLAGLAVADTQYF.

This clone was seen just once. The rearrangement joins TRBV4-1 to TRBJ2-4; TRBD2 might be the D (5 bases). V was pared by 2 bases and J by 0 bases, with 11 bases between. CDR1 is MGHRA and CDR2 is YSYEKL in the germline V gene. The CDR3 is made up of 16 amino acids. The CDR3 DNA reads as TGCGCCAGCAGCCAACTCGGGATTCTAGCCAAAAACATTCAGTACTTC. Its translation is CASSQLGILAKNIQYF.

The chain combines TRBV7-9 with TRBJ2-1, with TRBD1 matching over 10 bases. CDR1 is SEHNR, CDR2 FQNEAQ, per germline (reference sequence). V gave up 0 bases and J gave up 4 bases; unmatched junction bases: 9. This CDR3 comprises 18 residues. The CDR3 nucleotides are TGTGCCAGCAGCTTAGCAATGGGACAGGGGTACCTATACAATGAGCAGTTCTTC. It is translated as CASSLAMGQGYLYNEQFF. The variable domain in full, completed from reference TRBV7-9 and TRBJ2-1, reads DTGVSQNPRHKITKRGQNVTFRCDPISEHNRLYWYRQTLGQGPEFLTYFQNEAQLEKSRLLSDRFSAERPKGSFSTLEIQRTEQGDSAMYLCASSLAMGQGYLYNEQFFGPGTRLTVL.

The chain recombines TRBV6-5 with TRBJ2-7; 8 bases map to TRBD2. The CDR3 is 16 residues long. V shed 2 bases, J shed 2 bases, and the junction held 8 bases outside the gene matches. The germline V gene encodes CDR1 MNHEY and CDR2 SVGAGI. The DNA for the CDR3 is TGTGCCAGCAGTTACGGAATTAGCGGGGCCGCCTACGAGCAGTACTTC. Translated, it gives CASSYGISGAAYEQYF.

The rearrangement joins TRBV10-3 to TRBJ1-1; 8 bases agree with TRBD1. The CDR3 runs to 13 residues. The V gene's germline CDR1 is ENHRY and CDR2 SYGVKD. With 6 bases clipped from V and 7 bases from J, the junction kept 7 bases outside the gene matches. The CDR3 nucleotides read TGTGCCATCAGAATGACAGGGGATAATGAAGCTTTCTTT. As protein: CAIRMTGDNEAFF.

The chain uses TRBV27 and TRBJ2-2; D remains ambiguous. Trimming removed 8 bases from V and 8 bases from J, with 12 bases in between. This CDR3 contains 12 residues. Germline V gene data show CDR1 as MNHEY and CDR2 as SMNVEV (reference sequence). This CDR3 reads CASGQPIGELFF. The CDR3 nucleotides read TGTGCCAGCGGGCAGCCTATTGGGGAGCTGTTTTTT.

This CDR3 is CASSTPQGSSYNEQFF. The CDR3, as DNA: TGTGCCAGCAGCACTCCACAGGGCTCCTCCTACAATGAGCAGTTCTTC. The J gene is TRBJ2-1, the V gene TRBV7-8; weak D call: TRBD1 (6 bases). V lost 5 bases and J 0 bases, leaving 14 bases between the germline ends. Per germline, CDR1 SGHVS and CDR2 FQNEAQ. This CDR3 spans 16 amino acids.

The J gene is TRBJ1-4, the V gene TRBV6-1, with 8 bases identical to TRBD1. CDR3 length: 15 residues. Germline V gene data show CDR1 as MNHNS and CDR2 as SASEGT. V lost 2 bases to trimming and J lost 7 bases; unmatched junction nucleotides: 6. The CDR3 DNA follows: TGTGCCAGCAGTGAAACGGCAGGGGGCTCTGAAAAACTGTTTTTT. Protein product: CASSETAGGSEKLFF.

This sequence joins TRBV28 and TRBJ2-1; 10 bases are a match to TRBD2. This CDR3 region has 19 residues. With V trimmed by 5 bases and J by 0 bases, 13 bases remained unmatched. Germline V lookup: CDR1 MDHEN, CDR2 SYDVKM. The CDR3 DNA follows: TGTGCCAGCAGTCCTCGGACTAGCGGTTCCCCTTTCTCCTACAATGAGCAGTTCTTC. This gives the protein CASSPRTSGSPFSYNEQFF.

V and J are TRBV5-6 and TRBJ2-7; 7 bases match TRBD1. The CDR3 sequence is 13 residues long. The V segment lost 2 bases and the J segment 6 bases; nucleotides outside the gene matches: 5. Germline V lookup: CDR1 SGHDT, CDR2 YYEEEE. CDR3 region: CASSFGQVAEQYF. In DNA, the CDR3 is TGTGCCAGCAGCTTCGGACAGGTCGCCGAGCAGTACTTC.

This chain uses TRBV7-2 with TRBJ1-2, with unresolved D. This CDR3 comprises 13 residues. In germline, CDR1 is SGHTA, CDR2 FQGNSA. The V end lost 3 bases, the J end lost 5 bases, and 10 bases lay between the germline ends. CDR3: CASSFEGAYGYTF. Here the CDR3 DNA reads TGTGCCAGCAGCTTTGAGGGAGCGTATGGCTACACCTTC.

The chain is built from TRBV11-2 and TRBJ1-2, with a weak D call TRBD1 (6 bases). The CDR3 has 13 residues. Germline CDR1 and CDR2: SGHAT and FQNNGV. Trimming shortened V by 6 bases and J by 8 bases, and 16 bases separated the two germline ends. This CDR3 reads CASSPQGGFGYTF. CDR3 bases: TGTGCCAGCAGTCCCCAAGGGGGTTTCGGCTACACCTTC.

The rearrangement joins TRBV12-5 to TRBJ2-4; 8 bases are shared with TRBD1. This CDR3 is built from 19 residues. Germline assignment: CDR1 LGHNT and CDR2 FRNRAP. J gave up 0 bases and V 0 bases, and 10 bases lay outside the gene matches. The CDR3 nucleotides read TGTGCTAGTGGTTTGGTACTGACAGGGGAGTTTGGAGCCAAAAACATTCAGTACTTC. Protein sequence: CASGLVLTGEFGAKNIQYF.

V gene TRBV5-1 combines with J gene TRBJ1-3, with D possibly matching TRBD1 (5 bases). The germline V and J ends were trimmed by 2 bases and 0 bases, with 12 bases remaining between them. The germline V gene has CDR1 SGHRS and CDR2 YFSETQ. The CDR3 extends over 16 amino acids. This CDR3 reads CASSLGVGISGNTIYF. CDR3 coding DNA: TGCGCCAGCAGCTTAGGGGTTGGCATCTCTGGAAACACCATATATTTT.

V gene TRBV7-8 combines with J gene TRBJ1-5; 8 bases match TRBD1. CDR3 length: 16 residues. Per the germline V gene, CDR1 is SGHVS and CDR2 is FQNEAQ. With V trimmed by 3 bases and J by 6 bases, 10 bases remained unmatched. The CDR3 is CASSFHVDRAPQPQHF. CDR3 coding DNA: TGTGCCAGCAGCTTCCATGTGGACAGGGCTCCTCAGCCCCAGCATTTT.

The chain has TRBV6-4 and TRBJ1-1; TRBD1 is a possible D gene (5 bases). Per the germline V gene, CDR1 is MRHNA and CDR2 is SNTAGT. CDR3 size: 13 residues. V was clipped by 4 bases and J by 1 base, with 7 bases between them. The CDR3 reads CASSVQENTEAFF. For the CDR3, the DNA is TGTGCCAGCAGTGTACAGGAGAACACTGAAGCTTTCTTT.

This chain joins TRBV1 and TRBJ2-7; the D call in the table, TRBD1, was not verified against the DNA. TRBV1 is shown as a pseudogene. This CDR3 spans 15 amino acids. CDR3 sequence: CTSSQPPGLPYEQYF. For the CDR3, the DNA is TGCACCAGCAGCCAACCGCCAGGTCTCCCCTACGAGCAGTACTTC.

The chain is built from TRBV21-1 and TRBJ1-2. TRBV21-1 has pseudogene status. There are 13 residues in the CDR3. CDR3 sequence: CAIHQTGNYGYTF. The CDR3 DNA reads as TGTGCCATCCACCAGACGGGTAACTATGGCTACACCTTC.

This chain uses TRBV19 with TRBJ2-1; D might be TRBD2 (6 bases). The CDR3 has 12 residues. Germline CDR1 and CDR2: LNHDA and SQIVND (reference sequence). V was cut by 8 bases and J by 8 bases, with 13 bases left in between. The chain's CDR3 is CASGRRRDEQFF. CDR3 DNA sequence: TGTGCCAGTGGACGCCGGAGGGATGAGCAGTTCTTC.

The chain links TRBV9 to TRBJ2-7; a weak D match, TRBD1 (5 bases). V dropped 0 bases and J dropped 2 bases, with 6 bases sitting between them. The CDR3 is 13 amino acids. CDR1 and CDR2 from the germline V gene are SGDLS and YYNGEE. The CDR3 DNA reads TGTGCCAGCAGCGTAGGACAGACCTACGAGCAGTACTTC. Translating it yields CASSVGQTYEQYF.

The chain employs TRBV9 and TRBJ2-1, with 7 bases lining up with TRBD2. With 0 bases clipped from V and 6 bases from J, the junction kept 6 bases outside the gene matches. This CDR3 contains 15 residues. Germline V CDR1 and CDR2: SGDLS, YYNGEE. The CDR3, as DNA: TGTGCCAGCAGCGTAGGAGGGGAGGGATTCAATGAGCAGTTCTTC. Translated, it gives CASSVGGEGFNEQFF.

This clone was observed a single time. V and J are TRBV11-2 and TRBJ2-5; unclear D gene. The CDR3 runs to 13 residues. Germline CDR1 and CDR2: SGHAT and FQNNGV. Trimming cost V 3 bases and J 2 bases, with 7 bases left between them. The CDR3 spells CASSFNSQETQYF. In nucleotides, the CDR3 is TGTGCCAGCAGCTTCAACAGTCAAGAGACCCAGTACTTC.

CDR3 bases: TGTGCCACGAGACTAGCGGGAGACCGGGATGAGCAGTTCTTC. Protein: CATRLAGDRDEQFF. The V gene is TRBV19, the J gene TRBJ2-1; 12 bases align to TRBD2. This CDR3 is 14 amino acids long. Germline loops: CDR1 LNHDA, CDR2 SQIVND (reference sequence). Trimming at V came to 10 bases and at J to 8 bases, leaving 9 bases not matched to a gene.